This T cell receptor beta chain derives from a study of blood T cell repertoires in COVID-19. Study background: Some COVID-19 samples were acute and others convalescent; all came from the United States, Italy and Spain. Nucleic acid was either cDNA or gDNA, and it came from T cells, B-cell-depleted T cells, or PBMCs.

CDR1 and CDR2 from the germline V gene are SGHAT and FQNNGV. CDR3 length equals 16 residues. Trimming at V came to 3 bases and at J to 5 bases, leaving 11 bases not matched to a gene. The repertoire was sequenced with immunoSEQ multiplex PCR; TCRdb's copy has only in-frame clones and lacks some. The table includes about 480,000 clones, about 88% detected once. The specimen was peripheral blood. The chain joins TRBV11-2 to TRBJ1-1, with TRBD1 identical over 8 bases. The TCR comes from a woman aged 45-65 years with COVID-19, enrolled during active disease. CDR3 loop: CASSFRGLTQGTEAFF. The CDR3, as DNA: TGTGCCAGCAGCTTCAGGGGGCTCACACAGGGGACTGAAGCTTTCTTT.